A selection of T cell receptor beta chains follows, all from one sample in a study of blood T cell repertoires in COVID-19. The protocol was immunoSEQ multiplex PCR, while the TCRdb copy is restricted to in-frame clones and leaves out a portion. The table shows about 49,000 clones, with about four fifths occurring only once. The specimen was peripheral blood. These receptors were taken from an older woman with acute or convalescent COVID-19. Each CDR3 is given with its conserved first and last residue. The D gene is left open where the match is weak. The size entry is marked missing in some rows and otherwise reads once, few, many or a size class.

>TRBV14|14|.|TRBJ1-3|.
CASSQDRVGNTIYF
TGTGCCAGCAGCCAAGACAGGGTTGGAAACACCATATATTTT
>TRBV6-5|15|.|TRBJ1-3|.
CASRGGLRSGNTIYF
TGTGCCAGCAGGGGGGGACTTCGCTCTGGAAACACCATATATTTT
>TRBV12-1|17|.|TRBJ2-2|.
CASSFSGRVVDTGELFF
TGTGCCAGCAGCTTTAGCGGGAGGGTTGTGGACACCGGGGAGCTGTTTTTT
>TRBV24-1|15|TRBD2|TRBJ2-1|.
CATSDGLATYNEQFF
TGTGCCACCAGTGATGGACTAGCGACCTACAATGAGCAGTTCTTC
>TRBV5-8|16|.|TRBJ1-4|once
CASSLNGGAGSEKLFF
TGTGCCAGCAGCTTGAATGGCGGGGCGGGTTCCGAAAAACTGTTTTTT
>TRBV28|15|.|TRBJ1-5|.
CASRGQGIGDQPQHF
TGTGCCAGCAGAGGGCAGGGGATCGGGGACCAGCCCCAGCATTTT
>TRBV19|15|.|TRBJ1-4|.
CASSTTQAFNEKLFF
TGTGCCAGTAGTACTACACAGGCATTTAATGAAAAACTGTTTTTT
>TRBV9|14|.|TRBJ2-7|.
CASSVGGLVGEQYF
TGTGCCAGCAGCGTAGGAGGACTCGTGGGAGAGCAGTACTTC
>TRBV6-5|13|.|TRBJ1-2|.
CASRQDLNYGYTF
TGTGCCAGCAGACAGGACCTTAACTATGGCTACACCTTC
>TRBV9|14|.|TRBJ2-1|once
CASSVDPGLAEQFF
TGTGCCAGCAGCGTAGACCCCGGGCTAGCGGAGCAGTTCTTC